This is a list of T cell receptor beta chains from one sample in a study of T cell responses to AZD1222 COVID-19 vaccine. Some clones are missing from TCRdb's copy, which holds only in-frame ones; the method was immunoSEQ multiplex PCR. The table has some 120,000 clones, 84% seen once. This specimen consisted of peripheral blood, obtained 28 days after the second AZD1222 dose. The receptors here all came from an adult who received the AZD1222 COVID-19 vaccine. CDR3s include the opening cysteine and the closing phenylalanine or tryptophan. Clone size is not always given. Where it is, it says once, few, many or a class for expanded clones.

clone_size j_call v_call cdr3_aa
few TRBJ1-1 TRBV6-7 CASSYSGQGACLNTEAFF
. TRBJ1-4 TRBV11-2 CASSLRGVGGANEKLFF
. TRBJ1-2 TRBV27 CASSLLSSDSYTF
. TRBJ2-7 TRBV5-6 CASSYNGRRSSYEQYF
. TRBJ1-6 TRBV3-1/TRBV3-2 CASSPRDSFHSPLHF
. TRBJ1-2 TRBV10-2 CASSESGQVPFYTF
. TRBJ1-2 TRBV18 CASRLQDGNYGYTF
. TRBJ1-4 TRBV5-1 CASSRDGSTNEKLFF
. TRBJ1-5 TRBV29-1 CSVGDRRYQPQHF
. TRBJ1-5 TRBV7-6 CASSLGLGNQPQHF
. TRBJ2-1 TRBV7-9 CASSLASDKNEQFF
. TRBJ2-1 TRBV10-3 CASRDPPGQGTEQFF
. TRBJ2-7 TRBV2 CASSARLGQVSSYEQYF
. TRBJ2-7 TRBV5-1 CASSWDRGLDEQYF
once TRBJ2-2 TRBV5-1 CASSFGPANTGELFF
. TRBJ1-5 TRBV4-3 CASSQEIGTVDQPQHF
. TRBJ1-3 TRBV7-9 CASSLGVGFSGNTIYF
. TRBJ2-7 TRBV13 CASSLRSRTGDEQYF
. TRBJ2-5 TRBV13 CASSPPAGGLETQYF
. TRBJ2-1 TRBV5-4 CASSLRDEQFF
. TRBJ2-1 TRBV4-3 CASSHGSKDNEQFF
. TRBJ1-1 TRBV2 CASSEVPSRLKMNTEAFF
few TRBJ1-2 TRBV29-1 CSVGGTGGSGYTF
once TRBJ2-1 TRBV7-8 CASSLTTFVDEQFF
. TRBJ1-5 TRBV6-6 CASLGGISNQPQHF
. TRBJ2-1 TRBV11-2 CASSPGTPVDHEQFF
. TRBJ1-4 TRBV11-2 CASSSQGNEKLFF
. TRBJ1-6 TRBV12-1 CASSFDSSYNSPLHF
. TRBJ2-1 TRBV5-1 CASSHARLGREGYNEQFF
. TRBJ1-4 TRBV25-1 CASSDSRPKQGGGEKLFF
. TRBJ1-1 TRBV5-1 CASSWGLNTEAFF
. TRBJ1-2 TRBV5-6 CASSLELGQIYNYGYTF
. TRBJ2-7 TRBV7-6 CASSLELNGEQYF
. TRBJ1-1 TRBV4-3 CASSQARGRTEAFF
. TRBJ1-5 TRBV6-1 CASSERGAWQPQHF
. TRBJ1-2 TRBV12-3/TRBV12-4 CASTGDRSYGYTF
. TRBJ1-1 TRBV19 CASSISGLAPSNTEAFF
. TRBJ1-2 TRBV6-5 CASSRKGGGYGYTF
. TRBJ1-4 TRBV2 CASIYKQGYNEKLFF
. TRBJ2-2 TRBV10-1 CASSEWFSGELFF
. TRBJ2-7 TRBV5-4 CASSLGPLYEQYF
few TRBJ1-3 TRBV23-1 CASSQAQGTGTIYF